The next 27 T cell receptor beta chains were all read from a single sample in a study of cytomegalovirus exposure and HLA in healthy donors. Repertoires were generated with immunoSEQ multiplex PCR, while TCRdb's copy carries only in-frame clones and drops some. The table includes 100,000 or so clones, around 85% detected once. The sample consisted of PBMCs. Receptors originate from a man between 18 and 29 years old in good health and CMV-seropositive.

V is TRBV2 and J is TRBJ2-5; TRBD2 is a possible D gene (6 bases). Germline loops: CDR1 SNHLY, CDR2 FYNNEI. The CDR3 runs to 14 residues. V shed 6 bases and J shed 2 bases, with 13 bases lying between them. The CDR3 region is CASRGPGVQETQYF. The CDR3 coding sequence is TGTGCCAGCAGGGGCCCGGGGGTACAAGAGACCCAGTACTTC. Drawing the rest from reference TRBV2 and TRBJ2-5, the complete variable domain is EPEVTQTPSHQVTQMGQEVILRCVPISNHLYFYWYRQILGQKVEFLVSFYNNEISEKSEIFDDQFSVERPDGSNFTLKIRSTKLEDSAMYFCASRGPGVQETQYFGPGTRLLVL.

The CDR3 nucleotides are TGCAGCGTTGAACAGGGGGCTGGCACCGGGGAGCTGTTTTTT. Its translation is CSVEQGAGTGELFF. The chain has TRBV29-1 and TRBJ2-2; 8 nucleotides match TRBD1. With 2 bases clipped from V and 4 bases from J, the junction kept 3 bases outside the gene matches. Germline V gene data show CDR1 as SQVTM and CDR2 as ANQGSEA. This CDR3 is 14 amino acids long.

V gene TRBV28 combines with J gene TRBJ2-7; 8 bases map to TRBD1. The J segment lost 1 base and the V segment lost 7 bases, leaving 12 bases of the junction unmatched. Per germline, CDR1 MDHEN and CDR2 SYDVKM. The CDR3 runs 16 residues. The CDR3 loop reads CASTTQGAPGSYEQYV. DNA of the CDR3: TGTGCCAGCACAACTCAGGGGGCCCCAGGATCCTACGAGCAGTACGTC.

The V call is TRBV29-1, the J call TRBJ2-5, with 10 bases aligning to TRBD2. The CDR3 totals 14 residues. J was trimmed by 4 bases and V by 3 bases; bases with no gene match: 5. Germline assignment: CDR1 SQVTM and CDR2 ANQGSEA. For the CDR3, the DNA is TGCAGCGTTGAGCTAGCGGGAGACGGAGAGACCCAGTACTTC. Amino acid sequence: CSVELAGDGETQYF.

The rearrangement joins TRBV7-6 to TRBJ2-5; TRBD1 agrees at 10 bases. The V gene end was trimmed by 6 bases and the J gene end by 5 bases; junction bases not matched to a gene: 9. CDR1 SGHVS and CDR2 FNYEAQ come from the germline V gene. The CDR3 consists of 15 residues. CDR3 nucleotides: TGTGCCAGCAGGCCCGACAGGGGGCTATGGGAGACCCAGTACTTC. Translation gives CASRPDRGLWETQYF.

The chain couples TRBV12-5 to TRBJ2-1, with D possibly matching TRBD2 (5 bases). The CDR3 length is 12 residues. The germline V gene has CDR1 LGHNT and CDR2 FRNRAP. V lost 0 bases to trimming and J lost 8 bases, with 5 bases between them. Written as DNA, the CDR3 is TGTGCTAGTGGTTTGGTTAGCGATGAGCAGTTCTTC. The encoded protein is CASGLVSDEQFF.

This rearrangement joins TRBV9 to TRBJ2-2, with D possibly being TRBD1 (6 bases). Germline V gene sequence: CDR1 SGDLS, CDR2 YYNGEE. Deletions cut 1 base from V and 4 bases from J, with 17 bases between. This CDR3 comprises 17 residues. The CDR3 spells CASSVLGRGGATGELFF. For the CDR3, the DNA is TGTGCCAGCAGCGTATTAGGGAGAGGGGGTGCCACCGGGGAGCTGTTTTTT.

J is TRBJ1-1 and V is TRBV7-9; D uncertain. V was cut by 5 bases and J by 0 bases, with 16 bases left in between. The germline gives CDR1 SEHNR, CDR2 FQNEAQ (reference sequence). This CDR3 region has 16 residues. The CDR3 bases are TGTGCCAGCAGCCCCCGAGAGGCCGGTATGAACACTGAAGCTTTCTTT. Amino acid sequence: CASSPREAGMNTEAFF.

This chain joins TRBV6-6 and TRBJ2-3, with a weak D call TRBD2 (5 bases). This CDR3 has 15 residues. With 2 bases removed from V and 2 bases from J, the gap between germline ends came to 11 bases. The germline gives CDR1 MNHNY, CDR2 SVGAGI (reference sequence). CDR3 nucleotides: TGTGCCAGCAGTTACCTAGCCCTCAACACAGATACGCAGTATTTT. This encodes CASSYLALNTDTQYF.

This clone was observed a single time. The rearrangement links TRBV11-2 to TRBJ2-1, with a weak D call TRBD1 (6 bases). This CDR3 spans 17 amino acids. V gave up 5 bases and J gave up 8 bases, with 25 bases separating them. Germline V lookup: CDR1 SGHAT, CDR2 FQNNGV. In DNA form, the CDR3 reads TGTGCCAGCAGCCCTATAGAGGCAGGGGTCCTGGGCGATGAGCAGTTCTTC. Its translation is CASSPIEAGVLGDEQFF.

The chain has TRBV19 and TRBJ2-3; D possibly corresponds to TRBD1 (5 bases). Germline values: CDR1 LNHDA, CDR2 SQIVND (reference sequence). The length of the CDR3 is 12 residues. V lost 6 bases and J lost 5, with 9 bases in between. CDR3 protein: CASSPTGDTQYF. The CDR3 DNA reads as TGTGCCAGTAGCCCAACAGGAGATACGCAGTATTTT. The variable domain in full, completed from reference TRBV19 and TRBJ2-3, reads DGGITQSPKYLFRKEGQNVTLSCEQNLNHDAMYWYRQDPGQGLRLIYYSQIVNDFQKGDIAEGYSVSREKKESFPLTVTSAQKNPTAFYLCASSPTGDTQYFGPGTRLTVL.

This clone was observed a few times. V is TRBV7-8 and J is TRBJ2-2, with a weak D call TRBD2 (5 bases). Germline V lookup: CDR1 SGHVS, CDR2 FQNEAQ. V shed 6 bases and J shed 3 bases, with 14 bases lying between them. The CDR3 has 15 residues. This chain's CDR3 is CASSFRGLDTGELFF. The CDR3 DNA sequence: TGTGCCAGCAGTTTCAGAGGGCTGGACACCGGGGAGCTGTTTTTT.

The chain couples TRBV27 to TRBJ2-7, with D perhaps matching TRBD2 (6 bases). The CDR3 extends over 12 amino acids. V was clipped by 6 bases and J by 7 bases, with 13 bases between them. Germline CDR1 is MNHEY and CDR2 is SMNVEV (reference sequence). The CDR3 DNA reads TGTGCCAGCAGATCTCCCCGGGGGGAGCAGTACGTC. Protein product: CASRSPRGEQYV.

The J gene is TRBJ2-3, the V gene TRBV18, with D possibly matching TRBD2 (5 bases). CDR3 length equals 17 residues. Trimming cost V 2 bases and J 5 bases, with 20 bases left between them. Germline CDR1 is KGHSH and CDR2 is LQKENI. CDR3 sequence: CASSPKRGNAGGDTQYF. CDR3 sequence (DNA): TGTGCCAGCTCACCAAAACGGGGTAACGCCGGCGGAGATACGCAGTATTTT.

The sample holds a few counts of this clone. CDR3 amino acids: CASSGLAGGLYEQYF. DNA of the CDR3: TGTGCCAGCAGCGGACTAGCGGGAGGGCTATACGAGCAGTACTTC. V usage is TRBV2 and J usage is TRBJ2-7; 15 bases fit TRBD2. Germline loops: CDR1 SNHLY, CDR2 FYNNEI. The CDR3 runs to 15 residues. The junction had 4 bases not matched to a gene; V was cut back by 6 bases and J by 4 bases.

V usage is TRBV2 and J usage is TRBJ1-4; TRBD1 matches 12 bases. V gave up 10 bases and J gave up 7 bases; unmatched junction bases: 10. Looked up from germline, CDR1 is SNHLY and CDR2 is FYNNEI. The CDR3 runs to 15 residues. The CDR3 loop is CATRAGTGGGEKLFF. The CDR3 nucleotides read TGTGCCACCAGAGCGGGGACAGGGGGCGGTGAAAAACTGTTTTTT.

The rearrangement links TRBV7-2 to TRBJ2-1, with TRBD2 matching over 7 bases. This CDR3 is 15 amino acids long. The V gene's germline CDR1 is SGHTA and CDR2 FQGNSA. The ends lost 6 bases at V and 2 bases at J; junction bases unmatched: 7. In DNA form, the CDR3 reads TGTGCCAGCAGTTCTAGCGGCCACACCTACAATGAGCAGTTCTTC. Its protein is CASSSSGHTYNEQFF. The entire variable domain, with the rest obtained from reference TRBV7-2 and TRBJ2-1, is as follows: GAGVSQSPSNKVTEKGKDVELRCDPISGHTALYWYRQSLGQGLEFLIYFQGNSAPDKSGLPSDRFSAERTGGSVSTLTIQRTQQEDSAVYLCASSSSGHTYNEQFFGPGTRLTVL.

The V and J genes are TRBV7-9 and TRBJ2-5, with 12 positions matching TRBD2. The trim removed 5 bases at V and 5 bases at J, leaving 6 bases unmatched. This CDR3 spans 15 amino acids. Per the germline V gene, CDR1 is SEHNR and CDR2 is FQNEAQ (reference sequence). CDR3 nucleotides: TGTGCCAGCAGCCCACTAGCGGGAGGTGGGGAGACCCAGTACTTC. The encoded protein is CASSPLAGGGETQYF. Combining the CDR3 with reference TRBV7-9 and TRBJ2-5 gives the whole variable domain DTGVSQNPRHKITKRGQNVTFRCDPISEHNRLYWYRQTLGQGPEFLTYFQNEAQLEKSRLLSDRFSAERPKGSFSTLEIQRTEQGDSAMYLCASSPLAGGGETQYFGPGTRLLVL.

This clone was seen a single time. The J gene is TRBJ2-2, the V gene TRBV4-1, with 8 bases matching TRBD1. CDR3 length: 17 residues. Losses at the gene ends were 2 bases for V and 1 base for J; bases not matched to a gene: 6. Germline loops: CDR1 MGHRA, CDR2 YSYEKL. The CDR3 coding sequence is TGCGCCAGCAGCCAACGCGTGGACAGGGTGAACACCGGGGAGCTGTTTTTT. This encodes CASSQRVDRVNTGELFF.

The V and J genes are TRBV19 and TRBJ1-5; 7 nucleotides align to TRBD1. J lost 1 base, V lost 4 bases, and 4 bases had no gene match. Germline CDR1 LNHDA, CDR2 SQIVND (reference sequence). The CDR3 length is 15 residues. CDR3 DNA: TGTGCCAGTAGTACAGACAGGGAAAGCAATCAGCCCCAGCATTTT. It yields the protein CASSTDRESNQPQHF.

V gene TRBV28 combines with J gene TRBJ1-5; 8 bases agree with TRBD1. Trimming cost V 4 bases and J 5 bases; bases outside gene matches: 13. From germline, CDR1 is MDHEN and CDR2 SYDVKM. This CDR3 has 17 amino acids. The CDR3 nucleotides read TGTGCCAGCAGTTGGCGGACAGGGATAGGCGGGCATCAGCCCCAGCATTTT. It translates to CASSWRTGIGGHQPQHF.

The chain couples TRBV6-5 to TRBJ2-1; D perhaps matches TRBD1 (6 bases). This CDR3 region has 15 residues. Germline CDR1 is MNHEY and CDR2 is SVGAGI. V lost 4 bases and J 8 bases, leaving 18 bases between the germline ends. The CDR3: CASSFSGTNQDEQFF. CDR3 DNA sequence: TGTGCCAGCAGTTTTTCCGGGACAAACCAGGATGAGCAGTTCTTC.

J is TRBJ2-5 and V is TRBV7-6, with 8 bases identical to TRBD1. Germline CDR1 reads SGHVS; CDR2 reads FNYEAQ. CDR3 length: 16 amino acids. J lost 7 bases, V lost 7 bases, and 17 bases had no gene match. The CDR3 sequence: CASTKGVATGDVTQYF. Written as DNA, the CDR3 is TGTGCCAGCACCAAGGGGGTGGCGACAGGGGATGTGACCCAGTACTTC.

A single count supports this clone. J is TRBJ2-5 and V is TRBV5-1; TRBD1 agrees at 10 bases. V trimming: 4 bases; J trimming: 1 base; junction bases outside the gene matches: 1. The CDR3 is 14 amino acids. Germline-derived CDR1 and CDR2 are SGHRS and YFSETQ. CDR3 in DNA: TGCGCCAGCAGCCGACAGGGGGCCCAAGAGACCCAGTACTTC. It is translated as CASSRQGAQETQYF.

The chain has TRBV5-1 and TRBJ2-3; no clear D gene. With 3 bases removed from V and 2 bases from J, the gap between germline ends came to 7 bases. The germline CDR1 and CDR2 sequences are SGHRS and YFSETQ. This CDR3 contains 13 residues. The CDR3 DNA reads TGCGCCAGCAGCTCCGGGTCCACAGATACGCAGTATTTT. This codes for CASSSGSTDTQYF.

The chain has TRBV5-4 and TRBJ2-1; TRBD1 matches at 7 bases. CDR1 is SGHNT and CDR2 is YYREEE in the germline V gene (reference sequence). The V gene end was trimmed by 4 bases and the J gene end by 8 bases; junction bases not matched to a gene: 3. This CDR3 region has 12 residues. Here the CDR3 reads CASSRTGDEQFF. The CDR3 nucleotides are TGTGCCAGCAGCCGAACAGGGGATGAGCAGTTCTTC.

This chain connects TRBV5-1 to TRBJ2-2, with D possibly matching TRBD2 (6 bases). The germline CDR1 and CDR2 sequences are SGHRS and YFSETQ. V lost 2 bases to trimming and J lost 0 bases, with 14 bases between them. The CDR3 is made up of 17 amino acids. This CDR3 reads CASSFDLWGANTGELFF. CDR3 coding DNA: TGCGCCAGCAGCTTTGATTTATGGGGGGCGAACACCGGGGAGCTGTTTTTT. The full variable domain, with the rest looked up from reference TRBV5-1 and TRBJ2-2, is KAGVTQTPRYLIKTRGQQVTLSCSPISGHRSVSWYQQTPGQGLQFLFEYFSETQRNKGNFPGRFSGRQFSNSRSEMNVSTLELGDSALYLCASSFDLWGANTGELFFGEGSRLTVL.